The 27 T cell receptor beta chains given below trace back to one sample, sequenced in a study of blood T cell repertoires in COVID-19 (dated by TCRdb to the early 2020s). Library creation used the immunoSEQ multiplex PCR assay. This is the immuneACCESS table as TCRdb keeps it, with only in-frame sequences that have V and J called. A part of the clones is gone; compared with another copy, unresolved V genes explain less than half, and the rest is unexplained. Present in this sample are some 110,000 clones, over 75% of which were seen just once. The ten largest account for 3.5% to 5% of the sample. The sequenced sample consisted of peripheral blood. All receptors come from a middle-aged man with acute or convalescent COVID-19.

Many counts were recorded for this clone. The rearrangement joins TRBV7-3 to TRBJ2-3; D is uncertain. CDR3 length: 12 amino acids. The germline V and J ends were trimmed by 5 bases and 7 bases, with 10 bases remaining between them. CDR1 and CDR2 from the germline V gene are SGHTA and FQGTGA. In nucleotides, the CDR3 is TGTGCCAGCAGCCCCGGGTACCATACGCAGTATTTT. This encodes CASSPGYHTQYF.

The genes are TRBV18 and TRBJ2-1, with 9 bases aligning to TRBD1. The CDR3 extends over 15 amino acids. V lost 3 bases, J lost 6 bases, and 6 bases stayed unmatched. In germline, CDR1 is KGHSH, CDR2 LQKENI. The CDR3 DNA reads as TGTGCCAGCTCACCCCAAAGACAGGGGGTCAATGAGCAGTTCTTC. As protein: CASSPQRQGVNEQFF.

The chain carries TRBV5-1 and TRBJ2-3, with TRBD2 matching 10 bases. Germline V gene lookup returns CDR1 SGHRS and CDR2 YFSETQ. The CDR3 is 16 amino acids. Trimming took 4 bases from V and 2 from J; bases not matched to a gene: 7. This CDR3 reads CASSPLGTSDTDTQYF. The CDR3 nucleotides read TGCGCCAGCAGCCCCCTCGGGACTAGCGACACAGATACGCAGTATTTT.

V usage is TRBV6-6 and J usage is TRBJ2-2; TRBD1 agrees at 7 bases. The CDR3 extends over 14 amino acids. The J segment lost 4 bases and the V segment lost 5 bases, leaving 4 bases of the junction unmatched. Germline lookup yields CDR1 MNHNY and CDR2 SVGAGI (reference sequence). CDR3 DNA: TGTGCCAGCAGTAACAGGGGTATCACCGGGGAGCTGTTTTTT. Protein sequence: CASSNRGITGELFF.

This clone was picked up one time. V gene TRBV6-1 combines with J gene TRBJ2-1, with a tentative D call TRBD2 (7 bases). With 0 bases removed from V and 7 bases from J, the gap between germline ends came to 16 bases. The CDR3 runs to 16 residues. Germline V gene lookup returns CDR1 MNHNS and CDR2 SASEGT. CDR3 nucleotides: TGTGCCAGCAGTGAAGCGCTGGGGGGAGGGGGGAATGAGCAGTTCTTC. Translating gives CASSEALGGGGNEQFF.

This CDR3 reads CASSLDRQVPDTQYF. CDR3 in DNA: TGCGCCAGCAGCTTGGATCGACAGGTTCCAGATACGCAGTATTTT. The rearrangement links TRBV5-1 to TRBJ2-3; tentatively, D is TRBD1 (6 bases). V lost 0 bases, J lost 4 bases, and 12 bases lay in between. The germline V gene encodes CDR1 SGHRS and CDR2 YFSETQ. The CDR3 has 15 residues.

J is TRBJ1-4 and V is TRBV6-6; TRBD1 matches 7 bases. The germline V gene encodes CDR1 MNHNY and CDR2 SVGAGI (reference sequence). The CDR3 runs 15 residues. Unmatched junction bases numbered 15, after V lost 6 bases and J lost 11 bases. The CDR3 loop reads CASRARGTATGKLFF. In nucleotides, the CDR3 is TGTGCCAGCAGAGCCAGGGGGACAGCCACAGGGAAACTGTTTTTT.

The rearrangement uses TRBV5-1 and TRBJ2-3, with 8 bases fitting TRBD1. Germline lookup yields CDR1 SGHRS and CDR2 YFSETQ. The CDR3 is made up of 15 amino acids. The trim removed 5 bases at V and 3 bases at J, leaving 8 bases unmatched. In nucleotides, the CDR3 is TGCGCCAGCAGTTCTTGGACAGGGAAAACAGATACGCAGTATTTT. Its translation is CASSSWTGKTDTQYF.

J is TRBJ2-7 and V is TRBV7-9; TRBD1 aligns across 9 bases. This CDR3 has 15 amino acids. CDR1 SEHNR and CDR2 FQNEAQ come from the germline V gene (reference sequence). J gave up 3 bases and V 2 bases, and 5 bases lay outside the gene matches. Here the CDR3 reads CASSLTGGPSYEQYF. The CDR3 coding sequence is TGTGCCAGCAGCTTAACAGGGGGCCCGAGCTACGAGCAGTACTTC.

The chain combines TRBV5-1 with TRBJ1-1; 7 nucleotides line up with TRBD1. The CDR3 loop spans 18 amino acids. Trimming took 4 bases from V and 9 from J; bases not matched to a gene: 24. Germline V CDR1 and CDR2: SGHRS, YFSETQ. CDR3 in DNA: TGCGCCAGCAGCGCCGGAGGCGGGACAAGGGGGCCCGCTCTAAAAGCTTTCTTT. Its translation: CASSAGGGTRGPALKAFF.

The V gene is TRBV24-1, the J gene TRBJ2-3; tentatively, D is TRBD2 (6 bases). V was cut by 9 bases and J by 4 bases, with 25 bases left in between. The CDR3 covers 17 residues. Germline CDR1 and CDR2: KGHDR and SFDVKD. The DNA for the CDR3 is TGTGCCACCGCGCATGGAATGGAGGGTCCCCGTCCAGATACGCAGTATTTT. As protein: CATAHGMEGPRPDTQYF.

V usage is TRBV6-4 and J usage is TRBJ2-3, with 10 bases lining up with TRBD2. CDR1 is MRHNA and CDR2 is SNTAGT in the germline V gene. The CDR3 length is 15 residues. V was pared by 0 bases and J by 7 bases, with 4 bases of the junction left unmatched. CDR3 sequence (DNA): TGTGCCAGCAGTGACTCTGCTAGCGGGAGAAATACGCAGTATTTT. Residues: CASSDSASGRNTQYF.

This clone turned up a few times. J is TRBJ2-7 and V is TRBV6-1; maybe TRBD1 (6 bases). Germline CDR1 MNHNS, CDR2 SASEGT. There are 14 residues in the CDR3. V shed 0 bases and J shed 3 bases, with 9 bases lying between them. The CDR3 region is CASSEAQGNYEQYF. The CDR3 nucleotides are TGTGCCAGCAGTGAAGCACAGGGCAACTACGAGCAGTACTTC.

The rearrangement uses TRBV30 and TRBJ2-1, with D perhaps TRBD2 (6 bases). The CDR3 consists of 14 residues. Germline assignment: CDR1 GTSNPN and CDR2 SVGIG (reference sequence). The V end lost 2 bases, the J end lost 8 bases, and 16 bases lay between the germline ends. CDR3 in amino acids: CAWSQRWQRDEQFF. The CDR3 DNA reads as TGTGCCTGGAGTCAAAGGTGGCAGCGGGATGAGCAGTTCTTC.

This chain links TRBV9 with TRBJ2-7; maybe TRBD1 (6 bases). The CDR3 spans 14 residues. V lost 3 bases to trimming and J lost 1 base, with 11 bases between them. Germline CDR1 SGDLS, CDR2 YYNGEE. As DNA, the CDR3 is TGTGCCAGCAGCGAGCAGGGGTTATCCTACGAGCAGTACTTC. Translating gives CASSEQGLSYEQYF.

The CDR3 sequence is CASSQAGVGTEAFF. In nucleotides, the CDR3 is TGCGCCAGCAGCCAAGCGGGGGTCGGAACTGAAGCTTTCTTT. The genes are TRBV4-1 and TRBJ1-1; the D gene is possibly TRBD1 (5 bases). The germline V gene has CDR1 MGHRA and CDR2 YSYEKL. With 1 base removed from V and 5 bases from J, the gap between germline ends came to 11 bases. The CDR3 runs 14 residues.

The chain's CDR3 is CASSSGTSGSVIQYF. The CDR3 DNA reads TGCGCCAGCAGCTCCGGGACTAGCGGGAGTGTCATTCAGTACTTC. This chain uses TRBV5-1 with TRBJ2-4, with TRBD2 matching 14 bases. J lost 9 bases, V lost 3 bases, and 5 bases had no gene match. CDR1 and CDR2 from the germline V gene are SGHRS and YFSETQ. The CDR3 runs to 15 residues.

CDR3 sequence: CASTLAGLYQETQYF. In DNA, the CDR3 is TGCGCCAGCACTTTAGCGGGGTTGTACCAAGAGACCCAGTACTTC. The chain is built from TRBV5-1 and TRBJ2-5; 8 nucleotides line up with TRBD2. The CDR3 is 15 residues long. V lost 6 bases, J lost 0 bases, and 7 bases stayed unmatched. Germline-derived CDR1 and CDR2 are SGHRS and YFSETQ.

This clone occurred once. The chain joins TRBV5-1 to TRBJ2-2, with 15 nucleotides matching TRBD2. The trim removed 3 bases at V and 3 bases at J, leaving 6 bases unmatched. The V gene's germline CDR1 is SGHRS and CDR2 YFSETQ. The CDR3 is 18 residues long. In nucleotides, the CDR3 is TGCGCCAGCAGCTCCTCCGGACTAGCGGGAGGGCACACCGGGGAGCTGTTTTTT. Protein sequence: CASSSSGLAGGHTGELFF.

A single count supports this clone. This rearrangement joins TRBV4-2 to TRBJ2-1; 16 bases are a match to TRBD2. V lost 5 bases, J lost 2 bases, and 9 bases stayed unmatched. Germline CDR1 reads LGHNA; CDR2 reads YNFKEQ. CDR3 length equals 19 residues. The CDR3, as DNA: TGTGCCAGCAGCTACCGTCCCGGGACTAGCGGGGGGGCCTACAATGAGCAGTTCTTC. This gives the protein CASSYRPGTSGGAYNEQFF.

This clone was observed once. The chain joins TRBV19 to TRBJ1-2; TRBD1 aligns across 9 bases. Germline values: CDR1 LNHDA, CDR2 SQIVND (reference sequence). With V trimmed by 11 bases and J by 0 bases, 10 bases remained unmatched. The CDR3 has 15 residues. In DNA form, the CDR3 reads TGTGCCTGCGGGACAGGGATCTTAGCTAACTATGGCTACACCTTC. The encoded protein is CACGTGILANYGYTF.

Here the CDR3 DNA reads TGTGCCAGCAGCCTCAGGTCTCTGGCGAACACTGAAGCTTTCTTT. Amino acids: CASSLRSLANTEAFF. The rearrangement uses TRBV6-5 and TRBJ1-1, with D unclear. The V and J ends lost 6 bases and 1 base respectively, with 15 bases between them. The CDR3 runs 15 residues. CDR1 MNHEY and CDR2 SVGAGI come from the germline V gene.

The chain is built from TRBV14 and TRBJ1-4; no clear D. CDR1 and CDR2 from the germline V gene are SGHDN and FVKESK. Trimming stripped 2 bases from V and 7 bases from J, with 11 bases between. The CDR3 sequence is 14 residues long. CDR3 nucleotides: TGTGCCAGCAGCCAAATGGGAGGGATTGAAAAACTGTTTTTT. It codes for CASSQMGGIEKLFF.

The chain joins TRBV5-1 to TRBJ2-7, with D perhaps matching TRBD2 (7 bases). V was shortened by 1 base and J by 3 bases, with 17 bases between the two germline ends. The CDR3 spans 16 residues. Germline CDR1 and CDR2: SGHRS and YFSETQ. This CDR3 reads CASSLPLPGGGYEQYF. Written as DNA, the CDR3 is TGCGCCAGCAGCTTGCCCCTCCCGGGGGGCGGCTACGAGCAGTACTTC.

In its sample, this clone was seen once. This chain links TRBV12-3 or TRBV12-4 with TRBJ2-1, with D possibly being TRBD1 (5 bases). V was shortened by 10 bases and J by 9 bases, with 13 bases between the two germline ends. This CDR3 is 11 amino acids long. The DNA of the CDR3 is TGTGCCACTCTTATTCAGGGTGAGCAGTTCTTC. Translated: CATLIQGEQFF.

V is TRBV9 and J is TRBJ1-3, with a weak D call TRBD1 (6 bases). CDR1 is SGDLS, CDR2 YYNGEE, per germline. The length of the CDR3 is 14 residues. V was cut by 2 bases and J by 4 bases, with 10 bases left in between. CDR3 sequence: CASSVAGAGNTIYF. CDR3 in DNA: TGTGCCAGCAGCGTTGCAGGGGCCGGAAACACCATATATTTT.

The V call is TRBV6-1, the J call TRBJ1-2; D is possibly TRBD1 (5 bases). CDR3 length: 14 amino acids. CDR1 and CDR2 (germline): MNHNS, SASEGT. V gave up 0 bases and J gave up 6 bases, with 11 bases separating them. CDR3 bases: TGTGCCAGCAGTGAAGCGCTTGGAGGGGATGGCTACACCTTC. It yields the protein CASSEALGGDGYTF.